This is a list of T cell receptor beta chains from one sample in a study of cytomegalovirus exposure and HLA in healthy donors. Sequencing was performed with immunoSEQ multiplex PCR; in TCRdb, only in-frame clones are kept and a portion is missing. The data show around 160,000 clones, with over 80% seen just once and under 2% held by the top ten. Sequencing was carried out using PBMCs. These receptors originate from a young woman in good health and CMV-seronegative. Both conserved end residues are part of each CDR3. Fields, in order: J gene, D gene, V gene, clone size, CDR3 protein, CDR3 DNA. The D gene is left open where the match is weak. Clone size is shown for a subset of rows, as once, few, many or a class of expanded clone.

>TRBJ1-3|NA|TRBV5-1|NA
CASSFESSGNTIYF
TGCGCCAGCAGCTTTGAGAGCTCTGGAAACACCATATATTTT
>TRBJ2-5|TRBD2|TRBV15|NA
CATSSGTSGSGTQYF
TGTGCCACCAGCAGCGGGACTAGCGGGTCTGGGACCCAGTACTTC
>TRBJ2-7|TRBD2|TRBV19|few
CASSIKLGGGTYEQYF
TGTGCCAGTAGTATAAAGCTCGGCGGGGGGACCTACGAGCAGTACTTC
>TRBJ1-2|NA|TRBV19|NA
CASTPTGDYGYTF
TGTGCCAGTACCCCGACAGGCGACTATGGCTACACCTTC
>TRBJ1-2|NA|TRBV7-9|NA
CASSPDSPPRVYGYTF
TGTGCCAGCAGCCCAGACTCTCCTCCGAGGGTCTATGGCTACACCTTC
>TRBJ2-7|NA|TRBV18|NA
CASSPLDNSYEQYF
TGTGCCAGCTCACCGCTCGACAACTCCTACGAGCAGTACTTC
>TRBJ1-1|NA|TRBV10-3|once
CAISEAPAWGGNTEAFF
TGTGCCATCAGTGAGGCCCCTGCTTGGGGGGGGAACACTGAAGCTTTCTTT
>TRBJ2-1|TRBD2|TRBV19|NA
CASTSFLGRGTFYNEQFF
TGTGCCAGTACCTCCTTTTTAGGGCGGGGGACGTTCTACAATGAGCAGTTCTTC
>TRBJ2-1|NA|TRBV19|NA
CASSTALRGNEQFF
TGTGCCAGTAGTACGGCACTCAGGGGCAATGAGCAGTTCTTC
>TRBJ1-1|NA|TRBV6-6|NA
CASSYGGGEAFF
TGTGCCAGCAGTTACGGCGGGGGTGAAGCTTTCTTT
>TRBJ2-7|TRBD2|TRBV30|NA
CAWSGDAGGGYEQYF
TGTGCCTGGAGCGGGGACGCCGGGGGGGGATACGAGCAGTACTTC
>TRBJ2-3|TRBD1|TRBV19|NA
CASSMTGEYTQYF
TGTGCCAGTAGTATGACAGGGGAGTATACGCAGTATTTT
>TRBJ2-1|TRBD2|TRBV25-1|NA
CASSVNAGLAGVYNEQFF
TGTGCCAGCAGTGTCAACGCGGGACTAGCGGGGGTTTACAATGAGCAGTTCTTC
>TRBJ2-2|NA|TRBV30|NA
CAWSAGHVTGELFF
TGTGCCTGGAGCGCTGGACATGTCACCGGGGAGCTGTTTTTT
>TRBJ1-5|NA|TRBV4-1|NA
CASSPPEGSGNQPQHF
TGCGCCAGCAGCCCCCCGGAAGGGAGTGGCAATCAGCCCCAGCATTTT
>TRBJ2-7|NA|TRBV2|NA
CASSDRDYEQYF
TGTGCCAGCAGTGACAGGGATTACGAGCAGTACTTC
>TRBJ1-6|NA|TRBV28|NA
CASSLGGTQHSPLHF
TGTGCCAGCAGTTTGGGCGGGACTCAGCATTCACCCCTCCACTTT
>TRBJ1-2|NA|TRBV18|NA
CASSPQAGVFANYGYTF
TGTGCCAGCTCACCCCAAGCGGGTGTCTTTGCTAACTATGGCTACACCTTC
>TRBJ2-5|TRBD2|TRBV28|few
CASDIRGGLKETQYF
TGTGCCAGCGACATACGCGGGGGGCTTAAAGAGACCCAGTACTTC
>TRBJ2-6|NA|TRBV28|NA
CASSSHKSGANVLTF
TGTGCCAGCAGTTCCCACAAGTCTGGGGCCAACGTCCTGACTTTC
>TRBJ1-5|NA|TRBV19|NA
CASGDRGAGQPQHF
TGTGCCAGTGGGGACCGGGGGGCTGGTCAGCCCCAGCATTTT
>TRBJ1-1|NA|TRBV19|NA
CASSIGAGVGTEAFF
TGTGCCAGTAGTATAGGGGCCGGGGTGGGCACTGAAGCTTTCTTT
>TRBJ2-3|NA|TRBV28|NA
CASSLATTDTQYF
TGTGCCAGCAGTCTAGCCACCACAGATACGCAGTATTTT
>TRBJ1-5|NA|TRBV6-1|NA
CASSESGGRQPQHF
TGTGCCAGCAGTGAAAGCGGGGGTAGGCAGCCCCAGCATTTT
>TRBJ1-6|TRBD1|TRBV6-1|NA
CASVRDSYNSPLHF
TGTGCCAGCGTCCGGGACAGCTATAATTCACCCCTCCACTTT
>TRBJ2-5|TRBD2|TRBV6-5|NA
CASSWTSGGTQYF
TGTGCCAGCAGTTGGACTAGCGGGGGAACCCAGTACTTC
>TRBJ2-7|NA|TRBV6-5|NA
CASSYSGEAYEQYF
TGTGCCAGCAGTTACTCCGGTGAAGCCTACGAGCAGTACTTC
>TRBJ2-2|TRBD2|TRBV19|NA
CASSIAGGQAGTGELFF
TGTGCCAGTAGTATAGCGGGGGGGCAGGCAGGCACCGGGGAGCTGTTTTTT
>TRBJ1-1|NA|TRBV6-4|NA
CASSDSARNTEAFF
TGTGCCAGCAGTGACTCTGCCAGGAACACTGAAGCTTTCTTT
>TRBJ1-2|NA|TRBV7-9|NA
CASTLGTRVTNYGYTF
TGTGCCAGCACCCTCGGGACACGAGTGACTAACTATGGCTACACCTTC
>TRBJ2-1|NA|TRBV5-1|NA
CASSWAGRYNEQFF
TGCGCCAGCAGCTGGGCAGGGCGTTACAATGAGCAGTTCTTC
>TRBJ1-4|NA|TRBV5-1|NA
CASSLVSGSNEKLFF
TGCGCCAGCAGCTTGGTATCCGGGTCTAATGAAAAACTGTTTTTT
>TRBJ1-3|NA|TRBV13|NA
CASSVMGAGNTIYF
TGTGCCAGCAGTGTAATGGGGGCAGGAAACACCATATATTTT
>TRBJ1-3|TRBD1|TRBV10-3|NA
CAISGSDRASSGNTIYF
TGTGCCATCAGTGGGAGTGACAGGGCGAGCTCTGGAAACACCATATATTTT
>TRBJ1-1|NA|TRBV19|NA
CASMGRVNTEAFF
TGTGCCAGTATGGGCAGGGTGAACACTGAAGCTTTCTTT
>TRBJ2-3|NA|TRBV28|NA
CASSLFLSDTQYF
TGTGCCAGCAGTTTGTTTTTATCAGATACGCAGTATTTT
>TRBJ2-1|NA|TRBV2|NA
CASSEAAGYVEQFF
TGTGCCAGCAGTGAAGCGGCCGGGTACGTTGAGCAGTTCTTC
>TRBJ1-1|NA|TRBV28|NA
CASSLAGHTEAFF
TGTGCCAGCAGTCTCGCGGGGCATACTGAAGCTTTCTTT
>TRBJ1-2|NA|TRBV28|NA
CASSLFLLSGGFGMSNYGYTF
TGTGCCAGCAGTTTATTTCTTTTGAGCGGAGGATTCGGTATGTCTAACTATGGCTACACCTTC
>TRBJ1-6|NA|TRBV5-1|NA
CASSPGLSGSYNSPLHF
TGCGCCAGCAGCCCCGGACTTTCCGGGTCCTATAATTCACCCCTCCACTTT
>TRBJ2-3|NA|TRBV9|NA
CASSVATGVSTDTQYF
TGTGCCAGCAGCGTAGCTACGGGTGTAAGCACAGATACGCAGTATTTT